One sample yielded the 5 T cell receptor beta chains listed below, sequenced in a study of early T cells in non-severe SARS-CoV-2 infection. TCRdb redid the calling of the 5' RACE reads with MiXCR, one entry per CDR3 protein. The sample carries about 70,000 distinct CDR3 sequences, 10% to 15% recorded once. The sequencing used whole blood, collected at baseline. Every receptor here comes from an adult who was a healthcare worker with PCR-confirmed SARS-CoV-2 infection or an uninfected control (not recorded which). The donor label of this sample is uncertain.

This clonotype was counted a few times. This chain uses TRBV2 with TRBJ2-1; 13 positions agree with TRBD2. The CDR3 has 16 amino acids. The germline V gene encodes CDR1 SNHLY and CDR2 FYNNEI. The V and J ends lost 6 bases and 2 bases, in that order; junction bases with no gene match: 4. The CDR3: CASRAGLAGPYNEQFF. Written as DNA, the CDR3 is TGTGCCAGCAGGGCGGGACTAGCGGGACCCTACAATGAGCAGTTCTTC.

This chain joins TRBV30 and TRBJ1-2, with TRBD1 as a possible D gene (5 bases). In germline, CDR1 is GTSNPN, CDR2 SVGIG (reference sequence). CDR3 length: 12 residues. V was pared by 2 bases and J by 2 bases, with 6 bases between. CDR3 amino acids: CAWSKGNYGYTF. The CDR3 bases are TGTGCCTGGAGTAAGGGGAACTATGGCTACACCTTC.

A few counts support this clonotype. The rearrangement links TRBV4-3 to TRBJ2-2, with no clear D. The CDR3 loop spans 15 amino acids. CDR1 and CDR2 (germline): LGHNA, YSLEER. V was trimmed by 0 bases and J by 6 bases, leaving 11 bases between them. CDR3 sequence: CASSQDFQDAGELFF. DNA for the CDR3: TGCGCCAGCAGCCAAGATTTTCAGGACGCCGGGGAGCTGTTTTTT.

This clonotype was detected a few times. The rearrangement links TRBV5-4 to TRBJ2-7, with 8 bases lining up with TRBD1. V lost 4 bases to trimming and J lost 3 bases; unmatched junction nucleotides: 9. Germline V CDR1 and CDR2: SGHNT, YYREEE (reference sequence). The length of the CDR3 is 15 residues. The CDR3 reads CASSLASGGGYEQYF. CDR3 in DNA: TGTGCCAGCAGCCTGGCGTCAGGGGGCGGCTACGAGCAGTACTTC.

The chain is built from TRBV20-1 and TRBJ2-1, with TRBD2 matching over 12 bases. V was pared by 6 bases and J by 8 bases, with 17 bases of the junction left unmatched. The CDR3 covers 17 residues. Germline V gene lookup returns CDR1 DFQATT and CDR2 SNEGSKA (reference sequence). CDR3: CSALPASGGAYLDEQFF. CDR3 coding DNA: TGCAGTGCGTTACCAGCTAGCGGGGGGGCCTATTTGGATGAGCAGTTCTTC.